The sequence of this TCR beta chain was determined in a study of blood T cell repertoires in COVID-19. About the research overall: Acute and convalescent COVID-19 specimens originated in the United States, Italy and Spain.

TCRdb keeps only in-frame clones here, not all; method: immunoSEQ multiplex PCR. The repertoire includes approximately 180,000 clones, about 85% of them detected once, and roughly 9.8% sits in the top ten. V was clipped by 2 bases and J by 8 bases; unmatched bases: 8. The CDR3 runs to 15 residues. CDR1 and CDR2 from the germline V gene are SGDLS and YYNGEE. V is TRBV9 and J is TRBJ1-4; 8 bases are a match to TRBD1. The specimen was peripheral blood. The receptor was derived from an elderly woman with acute or convalescent COVID-19. Written as DNA, the CDR3 is TGTGCCAGCAGCGTGCAGGGGGCAAAGGGCGAAAAACTGTTTTTT. It translates to CASSVQGAKGEKLFF.